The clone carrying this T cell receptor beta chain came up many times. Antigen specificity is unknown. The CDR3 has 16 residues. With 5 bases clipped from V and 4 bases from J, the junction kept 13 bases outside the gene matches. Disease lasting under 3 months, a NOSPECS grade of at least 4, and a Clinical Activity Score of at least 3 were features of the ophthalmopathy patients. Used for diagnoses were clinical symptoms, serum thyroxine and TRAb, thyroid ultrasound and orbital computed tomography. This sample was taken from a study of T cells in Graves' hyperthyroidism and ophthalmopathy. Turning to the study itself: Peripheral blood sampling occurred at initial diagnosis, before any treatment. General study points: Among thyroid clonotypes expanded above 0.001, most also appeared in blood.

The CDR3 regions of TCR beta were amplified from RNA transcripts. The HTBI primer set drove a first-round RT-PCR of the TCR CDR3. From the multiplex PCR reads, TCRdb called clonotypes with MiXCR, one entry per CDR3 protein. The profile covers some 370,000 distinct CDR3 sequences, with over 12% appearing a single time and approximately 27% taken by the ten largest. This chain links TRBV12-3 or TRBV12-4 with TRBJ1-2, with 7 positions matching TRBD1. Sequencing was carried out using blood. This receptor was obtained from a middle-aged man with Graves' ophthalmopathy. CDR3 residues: CASSATGLSATYGYTF. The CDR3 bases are TGTGCCAGCAGTGCGACAGGGTTATCCGCTACCTATGGCTACACCTTC.